This T cell receptor (beta chain) is from a study of early T cells in non-severe SARS-CoV-2 infection. The CDR3 contains 15 residues. The ends lost 3 bases at V and 4 bases at J; junction bases unmatched: 4. Germline loops: CDR1 SGHVS, CDR2 FNYEAQ. This clonotype was observed many times. TCRdb ran MiXCR on the 5' RACE reads and lists one entry per CDR3 protein. The repertoire holds under 40,000 distinct CDR3 sequences, under 7% seen once, with 5.5% to 6% in the top ten. This clonotype was sampled from an adult who was a healthcare worker with PCR-confirmed SARS-CoV-2 infection or an uninfected control (not recorded which). The sequencing sample was made of whole blood. This chain joins TRBV7-6 and TRBJ1-1; 11 nucleotides match TRBD1. The CDR3 spells CASSFGQGAGTEAFF. The CDR3 DNA sequence: TGTGCCAGCAGCTTTGGACAGGGGGCTGGCACTGAAGCTTTCTTT. The complete variable domain, with remaining parts taken from reference TRBV7-6 and TRBJ1-1, reads GAGVSQSPRYKVTKRGQDVALRCDPISGHVSLYWYRQALGQGPEFLTYFNYEAQQDKSGLPNDRFSAERPEGSISTLTIQRTEQRDSAMYRCASSFGQGAGTEAFFGQGTRLTVV.